The T cell receptor beta chain under discussion was sequenced for a study of siplizumab effects on memory and regulatory T cells. This clone was seen once. Sequencing was performed with immunoSEQ multiplex PCR; in TCRdb, only in-frame clones are kept and a portion is missing. This table has tens of thousands of clones, approximately 82% appearing once. Germline CDR1 is GTSNPN and CDR2 is SVGIG (reference sequence). This CDR3 has 13 amino acids. Trimming took 0 bases from V and 4 from J, leaving 7 bases between them. This TCR derives from a human donor in good health. The chain recombines TRBV30 with TRBJ1-5; D call uncertain. Sample: memory CD4+ T cells sorted from blood. CDR3 DNA: TGTGCCTGGAGTGTACGAGAGAATCAGCCCCAGCATTTT. It specifies CAWSVRENQPQHF.